This T cell receptor (beta chain) appears in the sequencing data of a study of T-cell memory formation after mild COVID-19. About the research overall: Largely donor-specific sequence clusters came from a couple of donors. Points from the study as a whole: CD4/CD8 balance held among clones contracting day 15 to 85, and later expanders leaned CD4+. What remained unconfirmed was the SARS-CoV-2 specificity of second-wave clones peaking on day 37.

TCRalpha and TCRbeta libraries used 5'RACE with constant-segment primers and UMIs. TCRdb processed the 5' RACE reads anew with MiXCR; each CDR3 protein has one entry. In the table there are 560,000 or so distinct CDR3 sequences, roughly 17% of which are singletons. The germline V gene encodes CDR1 SGHTA and CDR2 FQGNSA. This CDR3 comprises 15 residues. V lost 5 bases, J lost 0 bases, and 12 bases lay in between. At least ten counts were recorded for this clonotype. Its cognate antigen is unknown. The sample comprised PBMCs or a T cell subset sorted from them (not recorded which). The TCR sequence derives from an adult woman who had mild COVID-19 (a few samples of this study predate the infection). Cell type and time point are not known. The chain is built from TRBV7-2 and TRBJ2-3; the D is unclear. CDR3 in DNA: TGTGCCAGCAGCAAGACCGACTTAAGCACAGATACGCAGTATTTT. Its translation is CASSKTDLSTDTQYF.